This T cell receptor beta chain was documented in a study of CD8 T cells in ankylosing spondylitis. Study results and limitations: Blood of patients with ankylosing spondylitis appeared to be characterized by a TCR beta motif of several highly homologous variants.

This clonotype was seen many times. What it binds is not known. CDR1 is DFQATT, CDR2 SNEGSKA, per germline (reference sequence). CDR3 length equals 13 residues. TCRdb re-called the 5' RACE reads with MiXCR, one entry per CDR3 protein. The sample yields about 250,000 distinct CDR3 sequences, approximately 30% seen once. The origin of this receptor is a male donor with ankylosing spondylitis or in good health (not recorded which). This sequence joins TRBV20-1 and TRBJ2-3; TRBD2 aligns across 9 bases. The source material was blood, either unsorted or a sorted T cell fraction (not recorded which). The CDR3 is CSQRLAVTDTQYF. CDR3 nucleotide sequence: TGCAGCCAACGACTAGCGGTCACAGATACGCAGTATTTT.